This TCR beta chain emerged from a study of T cell repertoires in cytomegalovirus infection. TCRdb itself ran the reads through MiXCR, one entry per CDR3 protein. The sample includes about 360,000 distinct CDR3 sequences, around a sixth of them seen just once. The CDR3 consists of 14 residues. V gave up 7 bases and J gave up 7 bases, with 17 bases separating them. Per germline, CDR1 SGHNT and CDR2 YYREEE (reference sequence). The sequenced material came from PBMCs. The chain joins TRBV5-4 to TRBJ1-4, with D perhaps matching TRBD1 (5 bases). This sequence originates from a human donor in good health (CMV status not recorded). Some clones in this sample may be carry-over from other donors' samples. CDR3 coding DNA: TGTGCCAGCTGGACATGGGGCGCGGGTGAAAAACTGTTTTTT. Protein product: CASWTWGAGEKLFF.